The 21 T cell receptor beta chains listed next were all sequenced from one sample in a study of human T cells and chemical hapten exposure. Indicated time point: patch test 1, 2 weeks after DPC sensitization. Treatment reported: therapeutic diphenylcyclopropenone sensitization with weekly scalp DPC. TCRdb re-called the RACE reads with MiXCR, one entry per CDR3 protein. The repertoire holds 65,000 to 95,000 distinct CDR3 sequences, with 12% as singletons. Here the sequenced sample was whole blood, taken in connection with sensitization to the hapten diphenylcyclopropenone (DPC). These receptors came from a woman aged 60-70 years with alopecia areata. Some clones in this sample may be carry-over from other donors' samples.

Ten or more counts support this clonotype. The rearrangement uses TRBV7-2 and TRBJ2-3, with 8 bases lining up with TRBD2. Trimming cost V 4 bases and J 0 bases; bases outside gene matches: 3. The CDR3 consists of 15 residues. From germline, CDR1 is SGHTA and CDR2 FQGNSA. This chain's CDR3 is CASSSRGGSTDTQYF. The CDR3 bases are TGTGCCAGCAGCTCACGGGGGGGAAGCACAGATACGCAGTATTTT.

This clonotype was seen ten or more times. The J gene is TRBJ1-1, the V gene TRBV18; D remains unclear. This CDR3 spans 16 amino acids. V lost 0 bases, J lost 5 bases, and 16 bases lay in between. Germline assignment: CDR1 KGHSH and CDR2 LQKENI. In DNA, the CDR3 is TGTGCCAGCTCACCACCGGGTCTGGGCCGGTGGACTGAAGCTTTCTTT. Protein: CASSPPGLGRWTEAFF.

This clonotype was seen only a few times. The chain combines TRBV7-2 with TRBJ1-6; D is undetermined. V lost 1 base, J lost 7 bases, and 11 bases lay in between. The CDR3 sequence is 15 residues long. Germline V gives CDR1 SGHTA, CDR2 FQGNSA. The CDR3 loop reads CASSLDQAGNSPLHF. The DNA for the CDR3 is TGTGCCAGCAGCTTAGATCAGGCGGGGAATTCACCCCTCCACTTT. Full variable domain (rest looked up from reference TRBV7-2 and TRBJ1-6): GAGVSQSPSNKVTEKGKDVELRCDPISGHTALYWYRQSLGQGLEFLIYFQGNSAPDKSGLPSDRFSAERTGGSVSTLTIQRTQQEDSAVYLCASSLDQAGNSPLHFGNGTRLTVT.

J is TRBJ2-5 and V is TRBV14, with 8 bases that match TRBD2. The germline V gene has CDR1 SGHDN and CDR2 FVKESK. This CDR3 is 15 amino acids long. V dropped 4 bases and J dropped 2; count of bases not matched to a gene: 6. The CDR3 loop reads CASSPLQRGQETQYF. CDR3 DNA: TGTGCCAGCAGCCCCCTGCAGCGGGGGCAAGAGACCCAGTACTTC.

This clonotype appeared many times. V gene TRBV3-1 combines with J gene TRBJ2-5; TRBD2 matches at 13 bases. With 6 bases clipped from V and 4 bases from J, the junction kept 8 bases outside the gene matches. Looked up from germline, CDR1 is LGHDT and CDR2 is YNNKEL (reference sequence). This CDR3 region has 16 residues. CDR3 loop: CASSYGTSGDRETQYF. For the CDR3, the DNA is TGTGCCAGCAGTTATGGGACTAGCGGGGATAGAGAGACCCAGTACTTC.

The table lists this clonotype with many counts. The rearrangement joins TRBV20-1 to TRBJ2-2; weak D call: TRBD2 (6 bases). Germline lookup yields CDR1 DFQATT and CDR2 SNEGSKA (reference sequence). The germline V and J ends were trimmed by 0 bases and 5 bases, with 22 bases remaining between them. The CDR3 has 18 amino acids. The CDR3 spells CSARDLLSRASVTGELFF. The CDR3 DNA follows: TGCAGTGCTAGAGATCTTTTAAGCCGGGCTAGCGTTACCGGGGAGCTGTTTTTT.

There are many counts of this clonotype. V usage is TRBV2 and J usage is TRBJ1-1; TRBD1 aligns across 11 bases. The germline gives CDR1 SNHLY, CDR2 FYNNEI. The CDR3 sequence is 15 residues long. V gave up 0 bases and J gave up 4 bases; unmatched junction bases: 1. The CDR3 loop reads CASSEAGTGGTEAFF. The CDR3 DNA reads as TGTGCCAGCAGTGAAGCTGGGACAGGGGGCACTGAAGCTTTCTTT. The full variable domain, rest sourced from reference TRBV2 and TRBJ1-1, is EPEVTQTPSHQVTQMGQEVILRCVPISNHLYFYWYRQILGQKVEFLVSFYNNEISEKSEIFDDQFSVERPDGSNFTLKIRSTKLEDSAMYFCASSEAGTGGTEAFFGQGTRLTVV.

This clonotype has at least ten counts. V gene TRBV9 combines with J gene TRBJ2-5; possible D gene TRBD2, 5 bases. The germline CDR1 and CDR2 sequences are SGDLS and YYNGEE. Trimming shortened V by 4 bases and J by 5 bases, and 9 bases separated the two germline ends. The CDR3 sequence is 12 residues long. In DNA form, the CDR3 reads TGTGCCAGCAGCCCCGGCGGGGAGACCCAGTACTTC. Amino acid sequence: CASSPGGETQYF. The complete variable domain, with remaining parts taken from reference TRBV9 and TRBJ2-5, reads DSGVTQTPKHLITATGQRVTLRCSPRSGDLSVYWYQQSLDQGLQFLIQYYNGEERAKGNILERFSAQQFPDLHSELNLSSLELGDSALYFCASSPGGETQYFGPGTRLLVL.

The chain joins TRBV18 to TRBJ1-1; D gene uncertain. The CDR3 runs to 15 residues. V was trimmed by 8 bases and J by 0 bases, leaving 16 bases between them. Germline loops: CDR1 KGHSH, CDR2 LQKENI. The CDR3 bases are TGTGCCAGCACACTCCGGGGAGAGATGAACACTGAAGCTTTCTTT. This codes for CASTLRGEMNTEAFF.

This clonotype was observed a handful of times. The chain is built from TRBV9 and TRBJ1-6; D may be TRBD1 (5 bases). V was trimmed by 2 bases and J by 9 bases, leaving 18 bases between them. Germline CDR1 reads SGDLS; CDR2 reads YYNGEE. This CDR3 is built from 16 residues. In nucleotides, the CDR3 is TGTGCCAGCAGCGTTGGGCAGGGAGGGAGTGGTTCACCCCTCCACTTT. It specifies CASSVGQGGSGSPLHF.

Notes on this clonotype: A much bigger clone sits one base away, suggesting this may be a read error. The V and J genes are TRBV29-1 and TRBJ2-7; TRBD1 matches at 9 bases. The CDR3 runs to 12 residues. Germline CDR1 SQVTM, CDR2 ANQGSEA. Here the CDR3 reads CNAGTGFREQYF. Here the CDR3 DNA reads TGCAACGCCGGGACAGGGTTCCGCGAGCAGTACTTC.

This clonotype was detected a few times. The rearrangement uses TRBV18 and TRBJ2-3; no reliable D call. The CDR3 loop spans 13 amino acids. Looked up from germline, CDR1 is KGHSH and CDR2 is LQKENI. V was cut by 6 bases and J by 0 bases, with 7 bases left in between. The CDR3 protein is CASSPDSTDTQYF. CDR3 DNA sequence: TGTGCCAGCTCCCCCGACAGCACAGATACGCAGTATTTT.

This clonotype turned up a few times. The gene calls are TRBV4-2 and TRBJ1-2; D not certain. This CDR3 region has 14 residues. Trimming took off 0 bases at V and 3 bases at J, with 8 bases between the two ends. Germline loops: CDR1 LGHNA, CDR2 YNFKEQ. The CDR3 sequence: CASSQEGGDYGYTF. DNA of the CDR3: TGTGCCAGCAGCCAAGAGGGCGGCGACTATGGCTACACCTTC.

This clonotype has a handful of counts. The rearrangement joins TRBV20-1 to TRBJ1-5, with D hard to call. The V gene's germline CDR1 is DFQATT and CDR2 SNEGSKA (reference sequence). V lost 3 bases to trimming and J lost 4 bases, with 10 bases between them. The length of the CDR3 is 13 residues. The CDR3 coding sequence is TGCAGTGCTAGGGGTGACGGGAATCAGCCCCAGCATTTT. It specifies CSARGDGNQPQHF.

This clonotype was detected ten times or more. DNA of the CDR3: TGTGCCAGCAGCATAGGGGAGCTGAACACTGAAGCTTTCTTT. It yields the protein CASSIGELNTEAFF. The chain links TRBV6-6 to TRBJ1-1; tentative D call: TRBD1 (5 bases). Trimming left V 6 bases short and J 0 bases short, with 11 bases between. CDR1 is MNHNY, CDR2 SVGAGI, per germline (reference sequence). The CDR3 runs to 14 residues.

The table lists this clonotype with a few counts. The V and J genes are TRBV30 and TRBJ1-3; D unresolved. The CDR3 has 14 residues. The V gene's germline CDR1 is GTSNPN and CDR2 SVGIG (reference sequence). Trimming shortened V by 1 base and J by 0 bases, and 7 bases separated the two germline ends. Written as DNA, the CDR3 is TGTGCCTGGAGTGCCCCCCTCTCTGGAAACACCATATATTTT. As protein: CAWSAPLSGNTIYF.

This clonotype came up a few times. The rearrangement joins TRBV11-2 to TRBJ2-2, with D possibly matching TRBD2 (5 bases). The CDR3 is made up of 16 amino acids. V was shortened by 0 bases and J by 6 bases, with 14 bases between the two germline ends. CDR1 is SGHAT and CDR2 is FQNNGV in the germline V gene. In DNA, the CDR3 is TGTGCCAGCAGCTTAGATCGGTATCGGGGTTCCGGGGAGCTGTTTTTT. Amino acids: CASSLDRYRGSGELFF.

Concerning this clonotype itself: A much larger clone sits a single nucleotide away, making a read error possible. J is TRBJ2-7 and V is TRBV11-2; TRBD1 matches 7 bases. This CDR3 comprises 14 residues. The germline V gene has CDR1 SGHAT and CDR2 FQNNGV. V trimming: 4 bases; J trimming: 0 bases; junction bases outside the gene matches: 3. The CDR3 spells CASSSGDSSYEQYF. CDR3 bases: TGTGCCAGCAGCTCCGGGGACAGCTCCTACGAGCAGTACTTC.

This clonotype appeared many times. The junction departs from germline at one end; a sequencing error may be responsible. V is TRBV7-7 and J is TRBJ2-2; D not certain. Germline V gene lookup returns CDR1 SSHAT and CDR2 FNYEAQ (reference sequence). The CDR3 length is 14 residues. The CDR3 loop is CASRPGHLTGELFF. The CDR3 DNA reads as TGTGCTAGCAGACCCGGGCACCTTACCGGGGAGCTGTTTTTT. Looking up the rest from reference TRBV7-7 and TRBJ2-2 gives the full variable domain: GAGVSQSPRYKVTKRGQDVTLRCDPISSHATLYWYQQALGQGPEFLTYFNYEAQPDKSGLPSDRFSAERPEGSISTLTIQRTEQRDSAMYRCASRPGHLTGELFFGEGSRLTVL.

The genes are TRBV11-2 and TRBJ2-3; no clear D. The germline V and J ends were trimmed by 2 bases and 6 bases, with 6 bases remaining between them. Germline loops: CDR1 SGHAT, CDR2 FQNNGV. The CDR3 is 12 amino acids. The CDR3 DNA sequence: TGTGCCAGCAGCTTACAATTTGATACGCAGTATTTT. Translated: CASSLQFDTQYF.

V and J are TRBV10-3 and TRBJ1-2; TRBD1 agrees at 9 bases. The CDR3 loop spans 15 amino acids. The ends lost 4 bases at V and 8 bases at J; junction bases unmatched: 11. The V gene's germline CDR1 is ENHRY and CDR2 SYGVKD. The CDR3 DNA sequence: TGTGCCATCAGTGGATCACAGGGGGCAGAAGGCGGCTACACCTTC. This gives the protein CAISGSQGAEGGYTF.